This TCR beta chain was profiled in a study of response to subunit inactivated influenza vaccine. TCRdb re-called the RT-PCR reads through MiXCR, storing one row per CDR3 protein. The data contain over 800,000 distinct CDR3 sequences, approximately 22% of them singletons. Unmatched junction bases numbered 5, after V lost 7 bases and J lost 2 bases. There are 13 residues in the CDR3. Germline CDR1 SGHRS, CDR2 YFSETQ. This receptor was obtained from a man between 45 and 60 years old who received an inactivated influenza vaccine. Sequencing used PBMCs from blood, obtained roughly 5 days after vaccination. This chain connects TRBV5-1 to TRBJ1-1; 7 nucleotides align to TRBD1. CDR3 sequence (DNA): TGCGCCAGCGGGGGACAGAGTAACACTGAAGCTTTCTTT. Translated: CASGGQSNTEAFF.